A single sample gave rise to the 17 T cell receptor beta chains below, sequenced in a study of blood T cell repertoires in COVID-19. Only in-frame clones appear in the TCRdb table, and some are missing; sequencing was by immunoSEQ multiplex PCR. The sample contains more than 350,000 clones, around 87% of which appear only once. The sample was peripheral blood. The receptors were gathered from a woman aged 25-40 years with COVID-19, enrolled during active disease.

This clone was seen only a few times. The chain uses TRBV5-4 and TRBJ2-7, with 7 bases aligning to TRBD1. The germline CDR1 and CDR2 sequences are SGHNT and YYREEE (reference sequence). The CDR3 covers 13 residues. J lost 0 bases, V lost 5 bases, and 2 bases had no gene match. This chain's CDR3 is CASRRDSSYEQYF. CDR3 coding DNA: TGTGCCAGCAGGAGGGACAGCTCCTACGAGCAGTACTTC. The full variable domain, in which reference TRBV5-4 and TRBJ2-7 provide the parts outside the CDR3, is ETGVTQSPTHLIKTRGQQVTLRCSSQSGHNTVSWYQQALGQGPQFIFQYYREEENGRGNFPPRFSGLQFPNYSSELNVNALELDDSALYLCASRRDSSYEQYFGPGTRLTVT.

The chain recombines TRBV6-5 with TRBJ1-1, with TRBD1 matching over 12 bases. Germline-derived CDR1 and CDR2 are MNHEY and SVGAGI. J gave up 6 bases and V 5 bases, and 4 bases lay outside the gene matches. This CDR3 has 14 amino acids. CDR3 in amino acids: CASSLGQGAAEAFF. The CDR3 nucleotides are TGTGCCAGCAGTCTGGGACAGGGGGCAGCTGAAGCTTTCTTT.

This rearrangement joins TRBV9 to TRBJ2-1; no clear D. The length of the CDR3 is 13 residues. The germline gives CDR1 SGDLS, CDR2 YYNGEE. V was clipped by 0 bases and J by 4 bases, with 5 bases between them. CDR3 sequence (DNA): TGTGCCAGCAGCGTAGCGGAGTACAATGAGCAGTTCTTC. It translates to CASSVAEYNEQFF.

The chain joins TRBV5-6 to TRBJ2-7, with 16 positions matching TRBD2. Unmatched junction bases numbered 9, after V lost 4 bases and J lost 2 bases. There are 18 residues in the CDR3. Germline CDR1 is SGHDT and CDR2 is YYEEEE. The CDR3 bases are TGTGCCAGCAGCCCGCCCGGGACTAGCGGGAGGGTTACCTACGAGCAGTACTTC. It translates to CASSPPGTSGRVTYEQYF.

The genes are TRBV3-1 (or the pseudogene TRBV3-2) and TRBJ1-1, with 8 bases lining up with TRBD1. The CDR3 consists of 15 residues. Trimming cost V 1 base and J 1 base; bases outside gene matches: 2. CDR1 is LGHDT and CDR2 is YNNKEL in the germline V gene (reference sequence). The DNA of the CDR3 is TGTGCCAGCAGCCAAGGACAGGGGTGGAACACTGAAGCTTTCTTT. Protein: CASSQGQGWNTEAFF.

The rearrangement uses TRBV21-1 and TRBJ2-2; the D segment call TRBD1 is taken from the table without a DNA check. TRBV21-1 is given as a pseudogene. There are 15 residues in the CDR3. The CDR3 bases are TGTGCCAGCAGCTCCCCGGAGGGGGCCCACGGGGAGCTGTTTTTT. Its translation: CASSSPEGAHGELFF.

The rearrangement joins TRBV9 to TRBJ2-1; the D is unclear. The CDR3 is made up of 14 amino acids. Germline CDR1 and CDR2: SGDLS and YYNGEE. V was cut by 0 bases and J by 4 bases, with 8 bases left in between. This CDR3 reads CASSVDGVYNEQFF. The CDR3 coding sequence is TGTGCCAGCAGCGTAGATGGAGTTTACAATGAGCAGTTCTTC. Full variable domain (outside the CDR3, taken from reference TRBV9 and TRBJ2-1): DSGVTQTPKHLITATGQRVTLRCSPRSGDLSVYWYQQSLDQGLQFLIQYYNGEERAKGNILERFSAQQFPDLHSELNLSSLELGDSALYFCASSVDGVYNEQFFGPGTRLTVL.

This clone was counted a single time. CDR3 loop: CASQGGTGALLGPSGANVLTF. CDR3 DNA sequence: TGCGCCAGCCAGGGGGGCACAGGGGCTTTGTTGGGGCCCTCTGGGGCCAACGTCCTGACTTTC. The gene calls are TRBV5-1 and TRBJ2-6; D might be TRBD1 (7 bases). V was cut by 7 bases and J by 0 bases, with 29 bases left in between. Germline-derived CDR1 and CDR2 are SGHRS and YFSETQ. The CDR3 extends over 21 amino acids.

The chain employs TRBV9 and TRBJ2-2; D call uncertain. Germline V gene data show CDR1 as SGDLS and CDR2 as YYNGEE. The CDR3 totals 15 residues. The ends were cut back, 4 bases at V and 5 bases at J, with 15 bases in the middle. The CDR3 region is CASSPSPTPTGELFF. CDR3 DNA sequence: TGTGCCAGCAGCCCAAGCCCGACACCGACCGGGGAGCTGTTTTTT.

This chain connects TRBV6-5 to TRBJ2-7; 10 bases map to TRBD2. The CDR3 has 15 amino acids. CDR1 MNHEY and CDR2 SVGAGI come from the germline V gene. The J segment lost 7 bases and the V segment lost 2 bases, leaving 8 bases of the junction unmatched. CDR3 loop: CASSYPLAGAGEQYF. For the CDR3, the DNA is TGTGCCAGCAGTTACCCCCTAGCGGGAGCGGGAGAGCAGTACTTC.

The V call is TRBV5-6, the J call TRBJ2-1; no clear D gene. From germline, CDR1 is SGHDT and CDR2 YYEEEE. The CDR3 sequence is 14 residues long. The ends were cut back, 3 bases at V and 7 bases at J, with 14 bases in the middle. This chain's CDR3 is CASSSRIRGNEQFF. CDR3 DNA sequence: TGTGCCAGCAGCTCACGGATTAGAGGAAATGAGCAGTTCTTC. Complete variable domain (other parts from reference TRBV5-6 and TRBJ2-1): DAGVTQSPTHLIKTRGQQVTLRCSPKSGHDTVSWYQQALGQGPQFIFQYYEEEERQRGNFPDRFSGHQFPNYSSELNVNALLLGDSALYLCASSSRIRGNEQFFGPGTRLTVL.

The chain employs TRBV15 and TRBJ1-3; D might be TRBD1 (5 bases). V lost 0 bases and J lost 0, with 12 bases in between. Germline values: CDR1 LNHNV, CDR2 YYDKDF (reference sequence). CDR3 size: 17 residues. The CDR3 loop reads CATSRDRGIHSGNTIYF. The CDR3 DNA is TGTGCCACCAGCAGAGATCGGGGGATTCACTCTGGAAACACCATATATTTT. Supplemented by reference TRBV15 and TRBJ1-3, the full variable domain reads DAMVIQNPRYQVTQFGKPVTLSCSQTLNHNVMYWYQQKSSQAPKLLFHYYDKDFNNEADTPDNFQSRRPNTSFCFLDIRSPGLGDTAMYLCATSRDRGIHSGNTIYFGEGSWLTVV.

The rearrangement joins TRBV3-1 (or the pseudogene TRBV3-2) to TRBJ2-2; 10 positions match TRBD1. V was clipped by 3 bases and J by 6 bases; unmatched bases: 10. Germline V CDR1 and CDR2: LGHDT, YNNKEL (reference sequence). This CDR3 region has 17 residues. The CDR3 region is CASSHPPGTGEAGELFF. CDR3 nucleotides: TGTGCCAGCAGCCACCCCCCCGGGACAGGGGAGGCCGGGGAGCTGTTTTTT.

The V gene is TRBV4-2, the J gene TRBJ2-7, with D possibly TRBD2 on 5 matching bases. The CDR3 is 15 amino acids. The V gene's germline CDR1 is LGHNA and CDR2 YNFKEQ. Trimming pared 1 base from V and 2 bases from J, leaving 12 bases between. The CDR3 sequence: CASSQAADLTYEQYF. Written as DNA, the CDR3 is TGTGCCAGCAGCCAAGCAGCGGACCTTACCTACGAGCAGTACTTC.

The chain combines TRBV6-1 with TRBJ2-7; 7 positions agree with TRBD1. Losses at the gene ends were 1 base for V and 5 bases for J; bases not matched to a gene: 11. The CDR3 has 16 amino acids. From germline, CDR1 is MNHNS and CDR2 SASEGT. The CDR3 here is CASSEGQGQIRDEQYF. For the CDR3, the DNA is TGTGCCAGCAGTGAAGGACAGGGTCAAATCCGGGACGAGCAGTACTTC.

The CDR3 region is CASSLFGRDRGKETQYF. CDR3 coding DNA: TGTGCCAGCAGTTTATTCGGCCGGGACAGGGGGAAAGAGACCCAGTACTTC. The V call is TRBV27, the J call TRBJ2-5, with 11 bases matching TRBD1. V lost 1 base to trimming and J lost 3 bases; unmatched junction nucleotides: 7. The V gene's germline CDR1 is MNHEY and CDR2 SMNVEV (reference sequence). CDR3 length: 17 residues.

The rearrangement links TRBV10-3 to TRBJ2-7, with 10 positions matching TRBD1. Trimming at V came to 4 bases and at J to 6 bases, leaving 9 bases not matched to a gene. The CDR3 loop spans 15 amino acids. Germline assignment: CDR1 ENHRY and CDR2 SYGVKD. CDR3 sequence reads: CAISGPGTGEAEQYF. DNA of the CDR3: TGTGCCATCAGTGGTCCCGGGACAGGGGAGGCCGAGCAGTACTTC.